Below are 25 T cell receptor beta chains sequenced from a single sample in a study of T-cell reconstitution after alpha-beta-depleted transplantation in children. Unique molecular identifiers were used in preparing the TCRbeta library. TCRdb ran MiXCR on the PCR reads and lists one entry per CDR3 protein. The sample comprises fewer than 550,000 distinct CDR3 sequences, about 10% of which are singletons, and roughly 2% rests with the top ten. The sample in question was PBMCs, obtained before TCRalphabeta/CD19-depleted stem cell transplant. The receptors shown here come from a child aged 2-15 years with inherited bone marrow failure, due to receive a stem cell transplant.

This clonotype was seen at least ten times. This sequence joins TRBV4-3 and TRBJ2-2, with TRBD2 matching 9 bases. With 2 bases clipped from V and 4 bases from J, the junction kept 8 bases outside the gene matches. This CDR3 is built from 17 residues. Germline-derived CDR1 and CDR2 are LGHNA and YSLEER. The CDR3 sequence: CASSQPLAGAVTGELFF. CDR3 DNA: TGCGCCAGCAGCCAACCCTTAGCGGGAGCGGTCACCGGGGAGCTGTTTTTT.

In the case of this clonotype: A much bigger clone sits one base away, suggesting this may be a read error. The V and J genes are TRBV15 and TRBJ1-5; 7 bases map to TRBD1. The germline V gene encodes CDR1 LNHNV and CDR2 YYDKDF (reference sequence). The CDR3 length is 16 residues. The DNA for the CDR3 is TGTGCCACCAGCGGTCCCGGGACAGCAAGCAATCAGCCCCGGCATTTT. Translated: CATSGPGTASNQPRHF.

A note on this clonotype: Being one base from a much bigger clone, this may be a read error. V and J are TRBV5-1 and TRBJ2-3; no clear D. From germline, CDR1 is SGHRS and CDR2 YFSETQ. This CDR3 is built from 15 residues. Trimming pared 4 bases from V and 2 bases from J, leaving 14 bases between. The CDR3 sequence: CASSADGSVTDTQYF. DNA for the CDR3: TGCGCCAGCAGCGCCGACGGTTCCGTCACAGATACGCAGTATTTT.

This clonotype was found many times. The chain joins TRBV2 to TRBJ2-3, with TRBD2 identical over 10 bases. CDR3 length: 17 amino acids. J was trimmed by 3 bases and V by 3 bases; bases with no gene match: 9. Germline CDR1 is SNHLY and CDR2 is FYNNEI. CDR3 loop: CASSDPSGRSGTDTQYF. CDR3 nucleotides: TGTGCCAGCAGTGACCCTAGCGGGAGAAGTGGAACAGATACGCAGTATTTT.

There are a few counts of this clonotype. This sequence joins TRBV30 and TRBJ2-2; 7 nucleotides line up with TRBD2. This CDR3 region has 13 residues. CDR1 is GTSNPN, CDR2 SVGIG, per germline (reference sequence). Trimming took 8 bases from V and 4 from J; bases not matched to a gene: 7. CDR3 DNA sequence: TGTGCCCGGGAGGTTCGGGCCACCGGGGAGCTGTTTTTT. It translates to CAREVRATGELFF.

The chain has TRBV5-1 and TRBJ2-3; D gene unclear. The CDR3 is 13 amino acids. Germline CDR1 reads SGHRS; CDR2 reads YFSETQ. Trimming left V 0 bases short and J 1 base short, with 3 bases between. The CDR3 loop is CASSLERTDTQYF. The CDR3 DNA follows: TGCGCCAGCAGCTTGGAGCGCACAGATACGCAGTATTTT.

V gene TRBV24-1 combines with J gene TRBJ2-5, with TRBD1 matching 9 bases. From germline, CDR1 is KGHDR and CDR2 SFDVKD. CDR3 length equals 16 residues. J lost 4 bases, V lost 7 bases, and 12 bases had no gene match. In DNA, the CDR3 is TGTGCCACCAGCCGAGGGGTACAGGGGGCGGGAGAGACCCAGTACTTC. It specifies CATSRGVQGAGETQYF.

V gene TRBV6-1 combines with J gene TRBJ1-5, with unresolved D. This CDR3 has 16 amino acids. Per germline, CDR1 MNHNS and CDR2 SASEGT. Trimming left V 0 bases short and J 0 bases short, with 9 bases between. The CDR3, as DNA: TGTGCCAGCAGTGAAGCGGGCGGATATAGCAATCAGCCCCAGCATTTT. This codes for CASSEAGGYSNQPQHF.

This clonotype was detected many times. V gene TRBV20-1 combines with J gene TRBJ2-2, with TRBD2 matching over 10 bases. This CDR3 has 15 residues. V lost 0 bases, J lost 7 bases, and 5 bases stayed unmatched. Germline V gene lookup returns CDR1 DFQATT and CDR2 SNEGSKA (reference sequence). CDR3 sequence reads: CSARDGTSAVGELFF. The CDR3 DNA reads TGCAGTGCTAGAGATGGGACTAGCGCGGTCGGGGAGCTGTTTTTT.

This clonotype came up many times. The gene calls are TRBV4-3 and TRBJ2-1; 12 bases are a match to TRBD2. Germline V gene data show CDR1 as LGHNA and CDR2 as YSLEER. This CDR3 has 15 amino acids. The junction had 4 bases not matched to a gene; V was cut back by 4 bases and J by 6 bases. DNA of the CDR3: TGCGCCAGCAGCCGATTGACTAGCGGGAGCAATGAGCAGTTCTTC. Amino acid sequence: CASSRLTSGSNEQFF.

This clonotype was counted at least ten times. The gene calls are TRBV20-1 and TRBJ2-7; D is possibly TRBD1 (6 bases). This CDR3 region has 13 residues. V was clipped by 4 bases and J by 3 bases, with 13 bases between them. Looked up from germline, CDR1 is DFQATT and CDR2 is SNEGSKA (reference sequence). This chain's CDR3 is CSAIDSGDYEQYF. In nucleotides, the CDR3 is TGCAGTGCTATTGATTCAGGGGACTACGAGCAGTACTTC.

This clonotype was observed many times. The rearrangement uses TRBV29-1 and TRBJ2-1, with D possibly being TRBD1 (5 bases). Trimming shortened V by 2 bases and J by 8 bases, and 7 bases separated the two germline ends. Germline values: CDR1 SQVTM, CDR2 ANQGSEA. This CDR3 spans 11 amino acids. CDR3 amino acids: CSVEPGHEQFF. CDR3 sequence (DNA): TGCAGCGTTGAACCAGGGCATGAGCAGTTCTTC.

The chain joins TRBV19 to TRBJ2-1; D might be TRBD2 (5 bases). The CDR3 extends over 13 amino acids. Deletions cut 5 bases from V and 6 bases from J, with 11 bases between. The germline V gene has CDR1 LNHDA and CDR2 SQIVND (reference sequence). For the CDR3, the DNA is TGTGCCAGTAGTCCCGGGGTAGGCAATGAGCAGTTCTTC. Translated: CASSPGVGNEQFF. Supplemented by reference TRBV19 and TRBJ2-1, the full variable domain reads DGGITQSPKYLFRKEGQNVTLSCEQNLNHDAMYWYRQDPGQGLRLIYYSQIVNDFQKGDIAEGYSVSREKKESFPLTVTSAQKNPTAFYLCASSPGVGNEQFFGPGTRLTVL.

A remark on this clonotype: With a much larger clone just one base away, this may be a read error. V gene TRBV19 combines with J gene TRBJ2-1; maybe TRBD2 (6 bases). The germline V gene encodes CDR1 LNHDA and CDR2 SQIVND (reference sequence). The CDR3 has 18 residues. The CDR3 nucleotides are TGTGCCAGTAGTATAGATCCACTAGCAGTGAGCTCCTACAATAAGCAGTTCTTC. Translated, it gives CASSIDPLAVSSYNKQFF.

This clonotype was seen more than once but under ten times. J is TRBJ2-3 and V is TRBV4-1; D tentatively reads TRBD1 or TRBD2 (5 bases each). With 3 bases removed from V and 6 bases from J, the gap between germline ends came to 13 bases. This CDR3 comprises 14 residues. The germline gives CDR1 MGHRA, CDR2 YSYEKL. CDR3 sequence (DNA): TGCGCCAGCAGCCAGACCCAGGGAGCGGATACGCAGTATTTT. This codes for CASSQTQGADTQYF.

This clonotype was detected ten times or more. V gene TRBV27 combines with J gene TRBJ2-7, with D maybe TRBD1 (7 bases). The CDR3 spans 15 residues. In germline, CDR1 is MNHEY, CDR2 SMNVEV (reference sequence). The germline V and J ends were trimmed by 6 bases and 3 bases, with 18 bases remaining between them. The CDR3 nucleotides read TGTGCCAGCAGCCATGGCACAGGGGAGGTCTACGAGCAGTACTTC. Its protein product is CASSHGTGEVYEQYF.

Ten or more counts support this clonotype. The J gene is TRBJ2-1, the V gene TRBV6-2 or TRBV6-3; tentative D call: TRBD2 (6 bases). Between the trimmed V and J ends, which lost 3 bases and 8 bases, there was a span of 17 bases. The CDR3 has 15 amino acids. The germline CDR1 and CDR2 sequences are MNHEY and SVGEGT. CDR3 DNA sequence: TGTGCCAGCAGTTATCCTATCGGGAGCAGCTATGAGCAGTTCTTC. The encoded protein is CASSYPIGSSYEQFF.

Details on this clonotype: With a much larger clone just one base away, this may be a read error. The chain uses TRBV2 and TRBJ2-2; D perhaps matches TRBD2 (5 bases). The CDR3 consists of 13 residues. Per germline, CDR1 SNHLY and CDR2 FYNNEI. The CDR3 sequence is CASRDANTGELLF. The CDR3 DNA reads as TGTGCCAGCAGGGACGCGAACACCGGGGAGCTGCTTTTT.

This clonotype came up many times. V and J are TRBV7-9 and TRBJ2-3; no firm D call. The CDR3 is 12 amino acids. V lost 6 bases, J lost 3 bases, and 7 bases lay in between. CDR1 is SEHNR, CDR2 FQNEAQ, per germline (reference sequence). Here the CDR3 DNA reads TGTGCCAGCAGGCACGGGACAGATACGCAGTATTTT. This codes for CASRHGTDTQYF.

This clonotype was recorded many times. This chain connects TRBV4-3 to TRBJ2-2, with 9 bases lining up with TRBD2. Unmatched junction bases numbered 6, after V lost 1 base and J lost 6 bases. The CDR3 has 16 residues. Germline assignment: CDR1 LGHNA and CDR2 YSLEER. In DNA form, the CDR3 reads TGCGCCAGCAGCCAAGGGATAGCGGGAGAAGCCGGGGAGCTGTTTTTT. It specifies CASSQGIAGEAGELFF.

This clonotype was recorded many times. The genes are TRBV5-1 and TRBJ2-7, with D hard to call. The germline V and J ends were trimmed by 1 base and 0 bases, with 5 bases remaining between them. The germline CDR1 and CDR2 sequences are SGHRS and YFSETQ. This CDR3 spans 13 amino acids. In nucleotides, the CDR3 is TGCGCCAGCAGCTTGAAAAGCTCCTACGAGCAGTACTTC. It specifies CASSLKSSYEQYF.

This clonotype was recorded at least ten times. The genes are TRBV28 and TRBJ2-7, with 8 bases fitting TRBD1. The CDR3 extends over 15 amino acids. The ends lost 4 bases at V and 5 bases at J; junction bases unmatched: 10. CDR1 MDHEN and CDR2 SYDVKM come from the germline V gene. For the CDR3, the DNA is TGTGCCAGCAGTTCCGGGACAGGCGGGTGGAACGAGCAGTACTTC. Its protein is CASSSGTGGWNEQYF.

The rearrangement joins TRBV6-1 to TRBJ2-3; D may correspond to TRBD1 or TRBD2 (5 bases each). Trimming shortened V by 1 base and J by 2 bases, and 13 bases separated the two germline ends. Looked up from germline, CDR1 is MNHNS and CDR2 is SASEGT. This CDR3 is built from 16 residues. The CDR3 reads CASSEDRDGYTDTQYF. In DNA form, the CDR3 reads TGTGCCAGCAGTGAAGACCGGGACGGTTACACAGATACGCAGTATTTT.

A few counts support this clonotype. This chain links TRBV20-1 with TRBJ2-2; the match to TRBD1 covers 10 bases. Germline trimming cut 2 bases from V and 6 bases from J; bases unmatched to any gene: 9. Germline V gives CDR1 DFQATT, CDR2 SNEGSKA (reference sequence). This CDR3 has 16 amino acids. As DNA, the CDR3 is TGCAGTGCTAGAAGACAGGGGGCTAGCCGCTCCGGGGAGCTGTTTTTT. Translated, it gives CSARRQGASRSGELFF.

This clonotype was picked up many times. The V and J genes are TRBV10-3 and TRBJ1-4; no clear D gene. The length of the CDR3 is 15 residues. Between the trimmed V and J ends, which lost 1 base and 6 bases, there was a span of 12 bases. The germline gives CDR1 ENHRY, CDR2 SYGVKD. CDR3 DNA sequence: TGTGCCATCAGTGAGTTCCCGACCAGATATGAAAAACTGTTTTTT. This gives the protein CAISEFPTRYEKLFF.